The sequence of this T cell receptor (beta chain) was determined in a study of T cell responses to AZD1222 COVID-19 vaccine. Study-level points and caveats: Repertoire sampling happened only post peak T cell response. The donors showed a predominance of white British ancestry and of females, with possible underestimation of clonal diversity.

Remarks on this clone: Its antigen remains unidentified.

The CDR3 extends over 15 amino acids. Looked up from germline, CDR1 is SGHRS and CDR2 is YFSETQ. V was shortened by 3 bases and J by 4 bases, with 11 bases between the two germline ends. The assay was immunoSEQ multiplex PCR, and TCRdb's table has in-frame clones only and misses some. This table holds more than 130,000 clones, about nine tenths found once. The rearrangement joins TRBV5-1 to TRBJ1-6; D is perhaps TRBD1 (5 bases). The sample here was peripheral blood, taken on day 0 of AZD1222 vaccination. This receptor was taken from an adult in good health. This CDR3 is CASSSQGGYNSPLHF. In nucleotides, the CDR3 is TGCGCCAGCAGCTCCCAGGGTGGTTATAATTCACCCCTCCACTTT.